The T cell receptor beta chain under discussion was sequenced for a study of regulatory T cells in long-lasting Graves disease. Construction of the TCR beta libraries employed iRepertoire HTBI primers in conjunction with Arm-PCR of CDR3 regions. Via MiXCR, TCRdb re-called the multiplex PCR reads, giving one row per CDR3 protein. The sample contains a few hundred thousand distinct CDR3 sequences, about 21% of which appear only once. This CDR3 comprises 15 residues. The germline CDR1 and CDR2 sequences are SGHKS and YYEKEE (reference sequence). The V and J ends lost 1 base and 2 bases respectively, with 13 bases between them. Time point reported: persistent/refractory GD, antithyroid drugs over 5 years with positive TRAb. Researchers made the TCR library from RNA that was extracted from PBMCs.

Source: peripheral blood mononuclear cells (PBMCs), taken when the disease was refractory, from a patient treated with antithyroid drugs. The TCR was taken from a female donor with Graves disease. J is TRBJ2-7 and V is TRBV5-5; D is possibly TRBD1 (6 bases). DNA of the CDR3: TGTGCCAGCAGCTTGAGCTTGACAGGAACCTACGAGCAGTACTTC. Protein: CASSLSLTGTYEQYF.